This entry lists 2 T cell receptor beta chains sequenced from one sample in a study of neurological immune-mediated disorders. One entry per CDR3 protein results from TCRdb running MiXCR on the 5' RACE reads. The data contain about 74,000 distinct CDR3 sequences, 4% to 6% of them singletons. Material for sequencing was PBMCs. These receptors all stem from a man younger than 35 with multiple sclerosis.

This clonotype has a count of ten or more. The genes are TRBV10-3 and TRBJ2-3; 10 bases are a match to TRBD2. V lost 3 bases to trimming and J lost 9 bases; unmatched junction nucleotides: 6. Germline values: CDR1 ENHRY, CDR2 SYGVKD. This CDR3 has 14 amino acids. The CDR3 loop reads CAISEASGGATQYF. In DNA form, the CDR3 reads TGTGCCATCAGTGAAGCAAGCGGGGGGGCCACGCAGTATTTT.

Many counts were recorded for this clonotype. V and J are TRBV28 and TRBJ1-2; tentatively, D is TRBD1 (6 bases). Germline lookup yields CDR1 MDHEN and CDR2 SYDVKM. This CDR3 comprises 16 residues. V lost 6 bases and J lost 3, with 20 bases in between. The CDR3 protein is CASSLSLRGEDYGYTF. For the CDR3, the DNA is TGTGCCAGCAGCCTCTCCCTCAGGGGCGAAGACTATGGCTACACCTTC.